One and the same sample provided the 26 T cell receptor beta chains below, sequenced in a study of T cells expressing NK-cell markers (dated by TCRdb to 2019 to 2021). Library construction relied on 5' RACE. TCRdb shows the sequencer as Illumina HiSeq 2000. Based on TCRdb reprocessing of the reads, there is one entry per CDR3 protein sequence, and DNA is missing. The data table for this sample lists a few hundred thousand distinct CDR3 sequences. The top ten clones comprise roughly 1.4% of the sample. Sample: blood T cells: a sorted CD56 or NKG2C T cell subset, CD4+ or CD8+ T cells, or bulk PBMC T cells (not recorded which). The receptors shown here come from a woman between 50 and 59 years old in good health. Donor details come from another sample of the same person, matched by shared clones.

The rearrangement joins TRBV30 to TRBJ2-1; lacking DNA, the TRBD2 call made by TCRdb goes unchecked. This CDR3 contains 14 residues. The germline gives CDR1 GTSNPN, CDR2 SVGIG (reference sequence). CDR3 in amino acids: CAWAQAGVYNEQFF.

The chain has TRBV12-3 or TRBV12-4 and TRBJ2-2; there is no DNA to check the TCRdb D call of TRBD1. The CDR3 loop spans 13 amino acids. The CDR3 here is CASRVRGAGELFF.

The V gene is TRBV5-1, the J gene TRBJ1-1. The V gene's germline CDR1 is SGHRS and CDR2 YFSETQ. This CDR3 has 17 residues. CDR3 in amino acids: CASSHQPQGGSTTEAFF.

This rearrangement joins TRBV6-5 to TRBJ1-1; TCRdb proposes TRBD1, but this gene call is untestable without DNA. The germline gives CDR1 MNHEY, CDR2 SVGAGI. This CDR3 has 15 residues. Here the CDR3 reads CASKISGGSNTEAFF.

The CDR3 sequence is CASSLLRTGNYEQYF. The chain joins TRBV27 to TRBJ2-7; with no DNA, the TCRdb D assignment of TRBD1 cannot be verified. CDR1 and CDR2 (germline): MNHEY, SMNVEV (reference sequence). The CDR3 runs 15 residues.

The chain employs TRBV7-9 and TRBJ1-2; the TRBD1 assignment by TCRdb is unverifiable without DNA. The CDR3 is 15 amino acids. The germline V gene has CDR1 SEHNR and CDR2 FQNEAQ (reference sequence). This chain's CDR3 is CASSPPGLKFYGYTF.

The chain uses TRBV11-3 and TRBJ2-3; TCRdb gives TRBD2 as the D gene, but with no DNA this cannot be confirmed. CDR3 length: 18 amino acids. Germline V gives CDR1 SGHNT, CDR2 YENEEA. The CDR3 protein is CASSSGQLGLAGRNTQYF.

This chain uses TRBV6-1 with TRBJ2-2; as DNA is missing, the TRBD1 call by TCRdb cannot be tested. This CDR3 comprises 16 residues. CDR1 and CDR2 (germline): MNHNS, SASEGT. CDR3 amino acids: CASSDRTGATTGELFF.

The gene calls are TRBV5-5 and TRBJ2-3; the D gene TCRdb calls, TRBD1, cannot be checked with no DNA. In germline, CDR1 is SGHKS, CDR2 YYEKEE (reference sequence). The CDR3 extends over 14 amino acids. CDR3 amino acids: CASSFRDRADTQYF.

The chain recombines TRBV11-3 with TRBJ1-4; as DNA is missing, the TRBD1 call by TCRdb cannot be tested. Germline assignment: CDR1 SGHNT and CDR2 YENEEA. This CDR3 has 14 residues. CDR3 sequence reads: CASSLDGGNEKLFF. Based on the CDR3 plus reference TRBV11-3 and TRBJ1-4, the full variable domain is EAGVVQSPRYKIIEKKQPVAFWCNPISGHNTLYWYLQNLGQGPELLIRYENEEAVDDSQLPKDRFSAERLKGVDSTLKIQPAELGDSAVYLCASSLDGGNEKLFFGSGTQLSVL.

The chain uses TRBV28 and TRBJ1-2. The CDR3 runs 16 residues. Germline V CDR1 and CDR2: MDHEN, SYDVKM. The CDR3: CASSFYGGSANYGYTF.

The J gene is TRBJ1-2, the V gene TRBV4-1; TCRdb outputs TRBD1, but without DNA this stays unchecked. The CDR3 spans 14 residues. The germline CDR1 and CDR2 sequences are MGHRA and YSYEKL. The CDR3 spells CASSPGTVNYGYTF.

This chain connects TRBV4-1 to TRBJ2-1. The germline V gene has CDR1 MGHRA and CDR2 YSYEKL. CDR3 size: 11 residues. The CDR3 protein is CASSQDRRQFF.

The chain couples TRBV20-1 to TRBJ2-4; no DNA is available, so the TRBD1 call from TCRdb remains unchecked. CDR1 and CDR2 from the germline V gene are DFQATT and SNEGSKA (reference sequence). The CDR3 covers 11 residues. CDR3 region: CSARRWGQQYF.

The rearrangement links TRBV6-1 to TRBJ2-2; the TCRdb D gene call, TRBD2, has no DNA to confirm it. Germline V gives CDR1 MNHNS, CDR2 SASEGT. The CDR3 loop spans 20 amino acids. The CDR3 loop is CASSEPGRSPSGKRAGELFF.

The chain couples TRBV24-1 to TRBJ2-5; TCRdb names TRBD2, which stays unverified in the absence of DNA. The germline gives CDR1 KGHDR, CDR2 SFDVKD. This CDR3 comprises 15 residues. CDR3 amino acids: CATSDFGLIQETQYF.

The chain employs TRBV7-2 and TRBJ2-7; TCRdb's D call, TRBD2, is unchecked because there is no DNA. This CDR3 region has 16 residues. Germline assignment: CDR1 SGHTA and CDR2 FQGNSA. CDR3 amino acids: CASSLVSGSLSGEQYF. The full variable domain, in which reference TRBV7-2 and TRBJ2-7 provide the parts outside the CDR3, is GAGVSQSPSNKVTEKGKDVELRCDPISGHTALYWYRQSLGQGLEFLIYFQGNSAPDKSGLPSDRFSAERTGGSVSTLTIQRTQQEDSAVYLCASSLVSGSLSGEQYFGPGTRLTVT.

This sequence joins TRBV4-1 and TRBJ2-4; TCRdb reports TRBD2, a call that lacks DNA to check it against. Germline V CDR1 and CDR2: MGHRA, YSYEKL. CDR3 size: 16 residues. The CDR3 sequence: CASSPLAGGMGNIQYF.

The chain joins TRBV9 to TRBJ1-5. CDR3 length: 14 amino acids. Germline V CDR1 and CDR2: SGDLS, YYNGEE. CDR3 sequence reads: CASSVSGGNQPQHF.

V gene TRBV4-1 combines with J gene TRBJ2-1; TCRdb's D call, TRBD1, is unchecked because there is no DNA. Germline values: CDR1 MGHRA, CDR2 YSYEKL. The CDR3 loop spans 15 amino acids. The chain's CDR3 is CASSQGQGAFNEQFF.

V gene TRBV24-1 combines with J gene TRBJ2-3. Germline-derived CDR1 and CDR2 are KGHDR and SFDVKD. This CDR3 spans 14 amino acids. CDR3 sequence reads: CATSDLQGPDTQYF.

The chain uses TRBV2 and TRBJ2-5; with no DNA, the TCRdb D assignment of TRBD1 cannot be verified. Germline CDR1 and CDR2: SNHLY and FYNNEI. The CDR3 has 14 amino acids. The CDR3 protein is CASSESPWSETQYF.

The chain recombines TRBV5-1 with TRBJ2-5; with no DNA, the TCRdb D assignment of TRBD2 cannot be verified. The CDR3 has 16 amino acids. CDR1 and CDR2 (germline): SGHRS, YFSETQ. The CDR3 reads CASSLGASGIQETQYF.

V usage is TRBV29-1 and J usage is TRBJ1-1; TCRdb reports TRBD1, a call that lacks DNA to check it against. The CDR3 totals 13 residues. Per germline, CDR1 SQVTM and CDR2 ANQGSEA. CDR3: CSVSGTVNTEAFF.

The CDR3 reads CAGRYRDTDTQYF. The chain recombines TRBV12-3 or TRBV12-4 with TRBJ2-3; TCRdb's assignment of TRBD1 cannot be checked, as there is no DNA. CDR3 length: 13 residues.

The chain couples TRBV20-1 to TRBJ2-3; with no DNA, the TCRdb D assignment of TRBD2 cannot be verified. This CDR3 comprises 17 residues. The germline V gene encodes CDR1 DFQATT and CDR2 SNEGSKA (reference sequence). CDR3 sequence reads: CSAARLAGGGPTDTQYF.